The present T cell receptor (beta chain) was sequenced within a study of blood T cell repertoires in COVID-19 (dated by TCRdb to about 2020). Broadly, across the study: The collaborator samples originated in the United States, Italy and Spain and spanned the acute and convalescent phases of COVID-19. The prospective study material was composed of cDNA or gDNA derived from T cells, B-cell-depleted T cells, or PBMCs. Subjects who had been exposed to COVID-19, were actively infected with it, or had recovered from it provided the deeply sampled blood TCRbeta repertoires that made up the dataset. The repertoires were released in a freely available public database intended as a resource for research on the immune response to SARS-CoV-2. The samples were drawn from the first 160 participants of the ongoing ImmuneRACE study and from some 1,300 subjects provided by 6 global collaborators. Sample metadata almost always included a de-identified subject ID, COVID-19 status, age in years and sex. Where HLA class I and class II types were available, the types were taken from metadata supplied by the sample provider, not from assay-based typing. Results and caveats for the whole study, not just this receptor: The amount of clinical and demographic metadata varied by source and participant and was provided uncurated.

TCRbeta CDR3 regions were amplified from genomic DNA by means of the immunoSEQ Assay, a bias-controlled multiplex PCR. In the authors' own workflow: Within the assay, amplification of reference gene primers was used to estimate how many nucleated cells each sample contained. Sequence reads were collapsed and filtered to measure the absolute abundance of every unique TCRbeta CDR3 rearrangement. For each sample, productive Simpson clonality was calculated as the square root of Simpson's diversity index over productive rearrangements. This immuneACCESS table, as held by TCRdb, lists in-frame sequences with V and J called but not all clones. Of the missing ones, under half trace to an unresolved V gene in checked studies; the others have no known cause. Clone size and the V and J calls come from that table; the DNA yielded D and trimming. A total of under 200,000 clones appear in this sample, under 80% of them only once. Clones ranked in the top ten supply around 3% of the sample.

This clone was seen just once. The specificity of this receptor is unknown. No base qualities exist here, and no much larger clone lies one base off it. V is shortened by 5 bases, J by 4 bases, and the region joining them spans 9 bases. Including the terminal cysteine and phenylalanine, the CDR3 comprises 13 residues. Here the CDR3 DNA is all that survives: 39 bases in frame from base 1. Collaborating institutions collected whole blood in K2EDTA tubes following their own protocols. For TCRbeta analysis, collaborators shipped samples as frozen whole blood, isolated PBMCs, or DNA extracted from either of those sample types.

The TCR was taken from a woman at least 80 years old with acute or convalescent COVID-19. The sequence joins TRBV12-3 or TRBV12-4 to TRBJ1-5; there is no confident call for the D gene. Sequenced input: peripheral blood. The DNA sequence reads TGTGCCAGCAGTGGCCAAGTAAATCAGCCCCAGCATTTT. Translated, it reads CASSGQVNQPQHF.